This T cell receptor beta chain comes out of a study of cytomegalovirus exposure and HLA in healthy donors. General study findings and limits: Several V segments, TRBV6-2 and TRBV6-3 among them, could not be told apart and were dropped. Later analysis identified a missense DCLRE1C variant that was linked to TCR beta V- and J-gene trimming.

PCR employed 60 Vbeta and 13 Jbeta primers. Clones were read by immunoSEQ multiplex PCR, and TCRdb kept only the in-frame ones, dropping some. The sample's table shows approximately 140,000 clones. For this clone: Its cognate antigen is unknown.

CDR1 is SGHTA and CDR2 is FQGNSA in the germline V gene. The CDR3 is 14 residues long. Trimming stripped 2 bases from V and 5 bases from J, with 12 bases between. The sequence came from a woman aged 45-65 years in good health and CMV-seronegative. The chain uses TRBV7-2 and TRBJ2-5; D is ambiguous. The sample comprised PBMCs. Here the CDR3 reads CASSLIRASETQYF. CDR3 sequence (DNA): TGTGCCAGCAGCTTAATCCGTGCTAGTGAGACCCAGTACTTC.